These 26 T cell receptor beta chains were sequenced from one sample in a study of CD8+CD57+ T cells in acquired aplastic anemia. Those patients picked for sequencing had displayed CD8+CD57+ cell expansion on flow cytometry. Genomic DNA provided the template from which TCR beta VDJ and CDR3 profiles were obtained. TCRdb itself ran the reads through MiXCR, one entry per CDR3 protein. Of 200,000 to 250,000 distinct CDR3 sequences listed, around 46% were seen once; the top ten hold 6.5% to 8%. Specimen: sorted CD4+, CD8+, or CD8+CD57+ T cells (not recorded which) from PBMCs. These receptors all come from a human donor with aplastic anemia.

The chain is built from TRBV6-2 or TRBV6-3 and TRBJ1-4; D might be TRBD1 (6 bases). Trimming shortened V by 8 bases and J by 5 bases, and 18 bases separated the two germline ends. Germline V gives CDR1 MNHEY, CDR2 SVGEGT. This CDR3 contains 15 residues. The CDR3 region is CASLDEGGRNEKLFF. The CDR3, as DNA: TGTGCCAGCCTGGACGAGGGGGGCCGGAATGAAAAACTGTTTTTT.

The DNA for the CDR3 is TGTGCCAGCAGTGCAACCGGGACGAAGAACACTGAAGCTTTCTTT. This gives the protein CASSATGTKNTEAFF. This chain links TRBV7-6 with TRBJ1-1; a possible D gene is TRBD1 (5 bases). The germline V gene has CDR1 SGHVS and CDR2 FNYEAQ. The CDR3 spans 15 residues. V lost 6 bases and J lost 1, with 15 bases in between.

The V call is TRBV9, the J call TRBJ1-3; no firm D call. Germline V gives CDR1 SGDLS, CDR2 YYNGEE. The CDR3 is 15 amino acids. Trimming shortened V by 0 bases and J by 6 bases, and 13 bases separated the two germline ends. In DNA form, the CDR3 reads TGTGCCAGCAGCGTAGCTGCTGGGGTGGCAAACACCATATATTTT. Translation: CASSVAAGVANTIYF.

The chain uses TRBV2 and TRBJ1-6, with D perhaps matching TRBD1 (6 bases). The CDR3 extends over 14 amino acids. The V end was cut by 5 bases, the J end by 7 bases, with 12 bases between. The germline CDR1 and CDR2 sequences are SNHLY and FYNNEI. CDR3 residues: CASSRLGGNSPLHF. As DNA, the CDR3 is TGTGCCAGCAGTCGCCTCGGGGGCAATTCACCCCTCCACTTT.

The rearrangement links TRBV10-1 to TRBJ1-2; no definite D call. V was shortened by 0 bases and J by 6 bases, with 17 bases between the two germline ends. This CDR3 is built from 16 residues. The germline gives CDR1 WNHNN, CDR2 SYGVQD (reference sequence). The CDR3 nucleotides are TGCGCCAGCAGTGAGTCGATAGGCCGCGGTGAGCATGGCTACACCTTC. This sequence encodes CASSESIGRGEHGYTF.

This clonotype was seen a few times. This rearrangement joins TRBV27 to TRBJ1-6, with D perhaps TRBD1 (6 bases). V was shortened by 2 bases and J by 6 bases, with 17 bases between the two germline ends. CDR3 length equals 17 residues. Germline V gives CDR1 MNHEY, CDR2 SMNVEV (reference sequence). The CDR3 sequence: CASSLGSGGRPNSPLHF. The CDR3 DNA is TGTGCCAGCAGTTTAGGGTCGGGGGGGCGTCCTAATTCACCCCTCCACTTT.

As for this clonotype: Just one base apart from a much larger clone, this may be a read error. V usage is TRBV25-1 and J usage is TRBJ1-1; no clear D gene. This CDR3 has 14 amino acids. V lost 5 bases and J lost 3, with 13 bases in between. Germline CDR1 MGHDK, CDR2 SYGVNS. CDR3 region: CASSLQGLDTEAFF. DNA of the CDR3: TGTGCCAGCAGTTTACAAGGATTAGACACTGAAGCTTTCTTT.

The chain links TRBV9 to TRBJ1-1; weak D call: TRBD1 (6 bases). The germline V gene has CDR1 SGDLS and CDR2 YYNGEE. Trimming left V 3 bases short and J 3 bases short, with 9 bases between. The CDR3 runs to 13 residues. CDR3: CASSATGYTEAFF. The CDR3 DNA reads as TGTGCCAGCAGCGCCACAGGGTACACTGAAGCTTTCTTT.

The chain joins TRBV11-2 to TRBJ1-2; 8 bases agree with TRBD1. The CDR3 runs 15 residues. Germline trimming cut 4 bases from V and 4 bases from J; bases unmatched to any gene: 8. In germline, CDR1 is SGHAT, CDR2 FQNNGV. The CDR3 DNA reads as TGTGCCAGCAGCTCCCCGCAGGGGGCCCTCTATGGCTACACCTTC. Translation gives CASSSPQGALYGYTF. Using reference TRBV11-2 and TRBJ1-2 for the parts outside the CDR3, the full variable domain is EAGVAQSPRYKIIEKRQSVAFWCNPISGHATLYWYQQILGQGPKLLIQFQNNGVVDDSQLPKDRFSAERLKGVDSTLKIQPAKLEDSAVYLCASSSPQGALYGYTFGSGTRLTVV.

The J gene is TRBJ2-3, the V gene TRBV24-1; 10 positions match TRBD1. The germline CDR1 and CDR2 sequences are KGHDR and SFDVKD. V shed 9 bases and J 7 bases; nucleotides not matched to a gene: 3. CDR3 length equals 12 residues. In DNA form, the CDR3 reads TGTGCCACCGGGACAGGGGCTCATACGCAGTATTTT. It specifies CATGTGAHTQYF.

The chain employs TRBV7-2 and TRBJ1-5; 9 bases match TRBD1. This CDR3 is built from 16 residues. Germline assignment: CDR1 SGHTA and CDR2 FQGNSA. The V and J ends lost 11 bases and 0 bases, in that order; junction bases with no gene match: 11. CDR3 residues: CAWSPGTGNSNQPQHF. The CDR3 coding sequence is TGTGCCTGGAGTCCGGGGACAGGGAATAGCAATCAGCCCCAGCATTTT.

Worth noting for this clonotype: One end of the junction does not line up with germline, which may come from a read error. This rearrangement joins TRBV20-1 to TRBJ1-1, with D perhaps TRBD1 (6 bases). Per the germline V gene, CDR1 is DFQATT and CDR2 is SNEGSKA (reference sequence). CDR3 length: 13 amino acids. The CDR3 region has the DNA TGCAGTGCTAGCGTGGGTAGGGACACTGAAGCTTCCTTT. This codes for CSASVGRDTEASF.

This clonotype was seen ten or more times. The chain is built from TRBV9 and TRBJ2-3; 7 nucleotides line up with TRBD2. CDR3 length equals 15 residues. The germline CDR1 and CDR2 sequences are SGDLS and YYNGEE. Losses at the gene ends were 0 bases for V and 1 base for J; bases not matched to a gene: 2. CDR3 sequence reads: CASSVESGGTDTQYF. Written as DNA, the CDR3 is TGTGCCAGCAGCGTAGAAAGCGGGGGCACAGATACGCAGTATTTT.

CDR3 amino acids: CASSQVTSGGPYNEQFF. The CDR3, as DNA: TGTGCCAGCAGCCAAGTAACTAGCGGGGGCCCTTACAATGAGCAGTTCTTC. V usage is TRBV7-2 and J usage is TRBJ2-1; 11 bases align to TRBD2. The CDR3 contains 17 residues. Germline values: CDR1 SGHTA, CDR2 FQGNSA. Losses at the gene ends were 5 bases for V and 4 bases for J; bases not matched to a gene: 10.

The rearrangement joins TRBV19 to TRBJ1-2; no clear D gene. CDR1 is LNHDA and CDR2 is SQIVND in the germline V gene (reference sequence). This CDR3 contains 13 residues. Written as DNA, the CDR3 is TGTGCTAGAGACCAGGTCTGGCTCTATGGCTACACCTTC. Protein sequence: CARDQVWLYGYTF.

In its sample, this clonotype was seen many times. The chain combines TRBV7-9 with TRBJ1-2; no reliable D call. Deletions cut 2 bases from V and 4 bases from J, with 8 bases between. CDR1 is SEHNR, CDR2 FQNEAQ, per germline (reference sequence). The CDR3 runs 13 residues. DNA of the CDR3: TGTGCCAGCAGCTTACTCAGCCTCTATGGCTACACCTTC. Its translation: CASSLLSLYGYTF.

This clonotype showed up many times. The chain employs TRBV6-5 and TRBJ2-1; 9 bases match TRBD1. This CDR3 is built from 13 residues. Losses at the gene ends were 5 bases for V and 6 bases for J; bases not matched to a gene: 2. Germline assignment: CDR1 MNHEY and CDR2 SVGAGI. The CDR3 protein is CASSETGGNEQFF. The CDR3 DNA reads TGTGCCAGCAGTGAGACAGGGGGCAATGAGCAGTTCTTC.

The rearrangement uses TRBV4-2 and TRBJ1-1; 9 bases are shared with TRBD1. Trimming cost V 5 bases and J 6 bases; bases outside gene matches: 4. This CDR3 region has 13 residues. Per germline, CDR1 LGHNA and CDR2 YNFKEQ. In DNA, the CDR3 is TGTGCCAGCAGCTCGAGGACAGGGGCTGAAGCTTTCTTT. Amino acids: CASSSRTGAEAFF.

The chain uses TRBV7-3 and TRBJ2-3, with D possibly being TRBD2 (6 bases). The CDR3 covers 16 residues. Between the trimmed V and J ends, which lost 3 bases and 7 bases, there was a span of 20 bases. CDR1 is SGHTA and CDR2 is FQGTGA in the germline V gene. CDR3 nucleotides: TGTGCCAGCAGCTTTTCGGCGGGGCGATTCACTAATACGCAGTATTTT. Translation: CASSFSAGRFTNTQYF.

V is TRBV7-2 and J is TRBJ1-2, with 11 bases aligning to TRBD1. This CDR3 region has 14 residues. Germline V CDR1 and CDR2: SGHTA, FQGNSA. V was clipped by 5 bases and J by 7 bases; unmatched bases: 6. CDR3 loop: CASSEDRGHSGYTF. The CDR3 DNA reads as TGTGCCAGCAGCGAGGACAGGGGGCACTCTGGCTACACCTTC.

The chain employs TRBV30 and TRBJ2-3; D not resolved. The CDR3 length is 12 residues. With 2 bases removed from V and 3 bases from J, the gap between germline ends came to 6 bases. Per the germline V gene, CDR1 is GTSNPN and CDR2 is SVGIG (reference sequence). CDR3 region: CAWSSSTDTQYF. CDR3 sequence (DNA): TGTGCCTGGAGTTCCTCAACAGATACGCAGTATTTT.

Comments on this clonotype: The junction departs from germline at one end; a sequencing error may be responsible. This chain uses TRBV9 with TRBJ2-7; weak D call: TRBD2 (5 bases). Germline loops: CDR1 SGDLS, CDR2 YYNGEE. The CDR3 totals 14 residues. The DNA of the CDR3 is TGTACCAGCAGTGTAGAGGGCAAAACCTACGAGCAGTACTTC. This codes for CTSSVEGKTYEQYF.

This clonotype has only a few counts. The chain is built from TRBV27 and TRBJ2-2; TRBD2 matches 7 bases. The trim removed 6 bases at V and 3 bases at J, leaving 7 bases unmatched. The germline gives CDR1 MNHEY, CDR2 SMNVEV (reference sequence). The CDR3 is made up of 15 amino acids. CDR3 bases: TGTGCCAGCAGCAACCCGGGAGGACACACCGGGGAGCTGTTTTTT. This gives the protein CASSNPGGHTGELFF.

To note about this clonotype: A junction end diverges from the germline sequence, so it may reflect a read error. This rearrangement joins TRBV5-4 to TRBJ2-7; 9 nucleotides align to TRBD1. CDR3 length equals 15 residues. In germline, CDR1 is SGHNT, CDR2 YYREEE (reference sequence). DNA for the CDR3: TGCGCCAGCAGCATCGGACAGGGGACATGGGCCGAGCAGTACTTC. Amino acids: CASSIGQGTWAEQYF.

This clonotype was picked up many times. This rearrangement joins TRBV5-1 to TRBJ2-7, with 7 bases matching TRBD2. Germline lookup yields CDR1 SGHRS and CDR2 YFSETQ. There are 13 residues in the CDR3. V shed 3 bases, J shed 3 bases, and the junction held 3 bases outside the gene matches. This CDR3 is CASSWDYIYEQYF. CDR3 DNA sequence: TGCGCCAGCAGCTGGGACTATATCTACGAGCAGTACTTC.

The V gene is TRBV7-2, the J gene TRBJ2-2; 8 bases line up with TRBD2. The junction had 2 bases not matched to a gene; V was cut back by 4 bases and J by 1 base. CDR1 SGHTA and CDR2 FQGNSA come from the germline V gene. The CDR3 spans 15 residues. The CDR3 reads CASSSLAGNTGELFF. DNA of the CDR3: TGTGCCAGCAGCTCCCTAGCGGGGAACACCGGGGAGCTGTTTTTT.